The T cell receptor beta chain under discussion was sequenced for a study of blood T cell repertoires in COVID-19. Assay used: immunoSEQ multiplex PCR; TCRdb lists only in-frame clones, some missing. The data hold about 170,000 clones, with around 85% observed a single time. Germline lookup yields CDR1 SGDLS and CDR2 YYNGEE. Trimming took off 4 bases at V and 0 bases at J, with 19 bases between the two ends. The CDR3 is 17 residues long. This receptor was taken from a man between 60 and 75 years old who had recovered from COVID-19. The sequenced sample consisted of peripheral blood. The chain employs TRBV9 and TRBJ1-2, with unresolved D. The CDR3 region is CASSLSVETDANYGYTF. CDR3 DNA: TGTGCCAGCAGCCTCTCGGTTGAGACTGATGCTAACTATGGCTACACCTTC.